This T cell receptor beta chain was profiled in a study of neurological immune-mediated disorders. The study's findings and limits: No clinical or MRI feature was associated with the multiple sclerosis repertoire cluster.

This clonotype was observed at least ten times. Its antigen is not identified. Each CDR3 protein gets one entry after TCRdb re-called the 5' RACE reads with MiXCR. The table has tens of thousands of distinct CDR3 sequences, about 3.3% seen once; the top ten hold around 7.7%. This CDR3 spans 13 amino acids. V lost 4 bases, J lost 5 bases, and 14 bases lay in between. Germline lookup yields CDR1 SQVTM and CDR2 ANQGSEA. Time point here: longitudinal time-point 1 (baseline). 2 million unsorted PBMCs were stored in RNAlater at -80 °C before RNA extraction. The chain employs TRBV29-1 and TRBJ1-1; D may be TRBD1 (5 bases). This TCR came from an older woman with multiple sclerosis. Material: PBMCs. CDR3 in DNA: TGCAGCGTTGCCGGGACGGCGGGGACTGAAGCTTTCTTT. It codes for CSVAGTAGTEAFF.